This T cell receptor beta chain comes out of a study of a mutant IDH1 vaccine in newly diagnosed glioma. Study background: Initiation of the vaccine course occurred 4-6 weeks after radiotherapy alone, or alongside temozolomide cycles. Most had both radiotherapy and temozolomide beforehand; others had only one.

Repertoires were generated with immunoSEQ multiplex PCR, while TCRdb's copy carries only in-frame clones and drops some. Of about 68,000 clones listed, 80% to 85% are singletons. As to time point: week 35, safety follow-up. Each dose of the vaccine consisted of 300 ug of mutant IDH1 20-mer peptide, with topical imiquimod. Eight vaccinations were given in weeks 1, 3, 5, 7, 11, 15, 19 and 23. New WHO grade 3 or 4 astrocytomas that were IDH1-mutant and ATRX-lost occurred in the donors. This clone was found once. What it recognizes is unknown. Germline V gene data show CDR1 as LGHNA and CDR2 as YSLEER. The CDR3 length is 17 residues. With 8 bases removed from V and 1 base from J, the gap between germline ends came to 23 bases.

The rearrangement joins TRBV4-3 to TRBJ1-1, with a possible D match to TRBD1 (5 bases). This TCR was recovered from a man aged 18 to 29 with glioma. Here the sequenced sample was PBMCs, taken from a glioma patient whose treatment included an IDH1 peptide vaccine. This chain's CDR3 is CASSGGGTYRTNTEAFF. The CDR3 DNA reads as TGCGCCAGCTCTGGGGGGGGAACTTATCGGACGAACACTGAAGCTTTCTTT.